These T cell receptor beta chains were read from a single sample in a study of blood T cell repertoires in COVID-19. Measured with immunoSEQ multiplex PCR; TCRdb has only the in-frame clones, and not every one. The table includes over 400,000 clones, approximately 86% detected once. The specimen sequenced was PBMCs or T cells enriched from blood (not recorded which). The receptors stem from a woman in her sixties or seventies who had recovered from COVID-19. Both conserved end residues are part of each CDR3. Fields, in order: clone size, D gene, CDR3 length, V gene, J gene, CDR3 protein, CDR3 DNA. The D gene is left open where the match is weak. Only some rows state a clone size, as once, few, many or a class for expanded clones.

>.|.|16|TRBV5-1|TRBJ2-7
CASRLSAVAWAYEQYF
TGCGCCAGCAGATTATCGGCCGTCGCTTGGGCCTATGAGCAGTACTTC
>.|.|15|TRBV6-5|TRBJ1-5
CASSPKGQGNQPQHF
TGTGCCAGCAGTCCAAAGGGGCAGGGCAATCAGCCCCAGCATTTT
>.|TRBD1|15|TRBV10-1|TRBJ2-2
CASSGQGALIGELFF
TGCGCCAGCAGTGGACAGGGGGCCCTCATCGGGGAGCTGTTTTTT
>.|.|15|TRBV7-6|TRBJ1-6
CASSMGGSSNSPLHF
TGTGCCAGCAGCATGGGGGGGTCGAGTAATTCACCCCTCCACTTT
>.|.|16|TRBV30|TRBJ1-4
CAWSVQGIRTNEKLFF
TGTGCCTGGAGTGTACAGGGAATTAGGACTAATGAAAAACTGTTTTTT
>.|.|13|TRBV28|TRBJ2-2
CASRSGITGELFF
TGTGCCAGCAGATCAGGGATCACCGGGGAGCTGTTTTTT
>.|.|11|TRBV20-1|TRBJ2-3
CSVSGTDTQYF
TGCAGTGTTAGCGGCACAGATACGCAGTATTTT
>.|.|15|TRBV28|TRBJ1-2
CASSFGDKQGGGYTF
TGTGCCAGCAGTTTCGGTGATAAGCAGGGTGGCGGCTACACCTTC
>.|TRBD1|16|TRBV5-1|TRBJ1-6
CASSSTPTGGTSPLHF
TGCGCCAGCAGCTCTACTCCGACAGGGGGCACTTCACCCCTCCACTTT
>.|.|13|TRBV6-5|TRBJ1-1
CASKGIMNTEAFF
TGTGCCAGCAAGGGGATAATGAACACTGAAGCTTTCTTT
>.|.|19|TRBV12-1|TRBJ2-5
CASTFTGGSSGGHMKTQYF
TGTGCCAGCACCTTCACAGGGGGCTCTAGCGGGGGTCACATGAAGACCCAGTACTTC
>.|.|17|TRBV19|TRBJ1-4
CASSIALVQGKREKLFF
TGTGCCAGTAGTATAGCCCTTGTCCAAGGCAAGCGTGAAAAACTGTTTTTT
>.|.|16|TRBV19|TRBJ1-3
CASSIIFRSSGNTIYF
TGTGCCAGTAGTATAATCTTTCGTAGCTCTGGAAACACCATATATTTT
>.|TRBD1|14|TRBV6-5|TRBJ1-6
CASSLGQTNSPLHF
TGTGCCAGCAGTTTGGGACAGACTAATTCACCCCTCCACTTT
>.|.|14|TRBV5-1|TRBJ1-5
CASSLDSPNQPQHF
TGCGCCAGCAGCTTGGACTCCCCCAATCAGCCCCAGCATTTT
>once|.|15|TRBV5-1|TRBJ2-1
CASSLVGGDWNEQFF
TGCGCCAGCAGCTTGGTTGGCGGGGATTGGAATGAGCAGTTCTTC
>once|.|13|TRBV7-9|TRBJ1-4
CASSIRDIEKLFF
TGTGCCAGCAGCATCCGGGACATTGAAAAACTGTTTTTT
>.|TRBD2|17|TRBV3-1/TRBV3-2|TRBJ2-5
CASSQDRRLAGQETQYF
TGTGCCAGCAGCCAAGATCGAAGACTAGCGGGGCAAGAGACCCAGTACTTC
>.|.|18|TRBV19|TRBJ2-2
CASSIGLERGSNTGELFF
TGTGCCAGTAGTATTGGTTTGGAGAGGGGGTCGAACACCGGGGAGCTGTTTTTT
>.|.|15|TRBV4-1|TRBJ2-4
CASSQYRIVANIQYF
TGCGCCAGCAGCCAATACCGTATCGTGGCAAACATTCAGTACTTC
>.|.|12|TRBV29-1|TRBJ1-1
CSGRPGNTEAFF
TGCAGCGGACGTCCAGGGAACACTGAAGCTTTCTTT
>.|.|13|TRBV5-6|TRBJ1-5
CASSPDRNQPQHF
TGTGCCAGCAGCCCCGACAGAAATCAGCCCCAGCATTTT
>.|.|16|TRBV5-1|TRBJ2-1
CASSLEWQGGYNEQFF
TGCGCCAGCAGCTTGGAATGGCAGGGTGGGTACAATGAGCAGTTCTTC
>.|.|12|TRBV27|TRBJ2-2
CASSLITGELFF
TGTGCCAGCAGCCTTATCACCGGGGAGCTGTTTTTT
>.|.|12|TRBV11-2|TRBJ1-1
CASSSGPAEAFF
TGTGCCAGCAGCTCTGGCCCCGCTGAAGCTTTCTTT
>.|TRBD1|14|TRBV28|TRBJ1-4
CASSRTGGVEKLFF
TGTGCCAGCAGTCGGACAGGGGGCGTGGAAAAACTGTTTTTT
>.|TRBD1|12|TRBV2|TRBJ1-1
CARGDRVTEAFF
TGTGCCAGAGGGGACAGGGTCACTGAAGCTTTCTTT
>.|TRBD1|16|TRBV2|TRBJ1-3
CASSPTGAVIGNTIYF
TGTGCCAGCAGTCCGACAGGGGCCGTGATTGGAAACACCATATATTTT
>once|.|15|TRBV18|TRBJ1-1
CASSPVWSGNTEAFF
TGTGCCAGCTCCCCTGTATGGTCGGGGAACACTGAAGCTTTCTTT
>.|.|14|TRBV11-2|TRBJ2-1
CASSLRGEMNEQFF
TGTGCCAGCAGCTTACGCGGGGAGATGAATGAGCAGTTCTTC
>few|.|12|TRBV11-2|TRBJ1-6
CASSPHYSPLHF
TGTGCCAGCAGTCCACATTATTCACCCCTCCACTTT
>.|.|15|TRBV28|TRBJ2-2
CASRVWGQNTGELFF
TGTGCCAGCAGAGTTTGGGGACAGAACACCGGGGAGCTGTTTTTT
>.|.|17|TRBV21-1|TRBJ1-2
CASSKARCGEGAHGYTF
TGTGCCAGCAGCAAAGCGCGGTGCGGTGAGGGGGCTCATGGCTACACCTTC
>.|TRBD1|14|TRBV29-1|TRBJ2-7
CSVEDPRRTGERYF
TGCAGCGTTGAAGACCCGAGGAGAACAGGGGAACGGTACTTC
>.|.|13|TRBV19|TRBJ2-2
CASSLGGSGELFF
TGTGCCAGTAGCCTCGGAGGGTCCGGGGAGCTGTTTTTT
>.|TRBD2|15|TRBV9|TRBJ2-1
CASSASGGSHNEQFF
TGTGCCAGCAGCGCTAGCGGGGGAAGTCACAATGAGCAGTTCTTC
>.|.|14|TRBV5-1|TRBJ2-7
CASSLQGSAYEQYF
TGCGCCAGCAGCCTACAGGGCTCGGCCTACGAGCAGTACTTC
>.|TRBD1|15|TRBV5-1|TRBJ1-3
CASSTGQGSGNTIYF
TGCGCCAGCAGCACCGGACAGGGCAGTGGAAACACCATATATTTT
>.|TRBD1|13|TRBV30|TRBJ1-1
CAWSVDRDTEAFF
TGTGCCTGGAGTGTAGACAGGGACACTGAAGCTTTCTTT
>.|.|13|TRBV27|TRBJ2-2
CASSLEEGGELFF
TGTGCCAGCAGTTTGGAGGAGGGCGGGGAGCTGTTTTTT
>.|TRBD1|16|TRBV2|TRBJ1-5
CASRGTQGGSNQPQHF
TGTGCCAGCAGGGGGACCCAGGGGGGAAGCAATCAGCCCCAGCATTTT
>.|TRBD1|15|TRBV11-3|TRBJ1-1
CASNSGTGANTEAFF
TGTGCCAGCAACTCCGGGACAGGGGCGAACACTGAAGCTTTCTTT
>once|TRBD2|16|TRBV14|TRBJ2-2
CASSQDGRGRTGELFF
TGTGCCAGCAGCCAAGACGGGAGGGGCAGGACCGGGGAGCTGTTTTTT
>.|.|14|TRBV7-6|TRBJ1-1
CASSPRGVNTEAFF
TGTGCCAGCAGCCCCAGGGGCGTGAACACTGAAGCTTTCTTT